The rows below give T cell receptor beta chains drawn from one sample of a study of shared clonotypes between healthy human individuals. The repertoire was sequenced with immunoSEQ multiplex PCR; TCRdb's copy has only in-frame clones and lacks some. The sample lists 1,500,000 or so clones; more than 95% were seen once. Sequenced material: naive CD4+ T cells sorted from blood. The receptors come from a man aged 30 to 45 in good health. Each CDR3 is given with its conserved first and last residue. A D gene is named only where the DNA matches it firmly. Clone size is given for some rows only: seen once, a few or many times, or a class if the clone is expanded.

j_call v_call clone_size d_call cdr3_aa cdr3_nt
TRBJ2-1 TRBV2 once TRBD2 CASISRGGSRNEQFF TGTGCCAGCATCTCGAGGGGCGGGAGTCGCAATGAGCAGTTCTTC
TRBJ1-4 TRBV27 NA NA CASRPTRVATNEKLFF TGTGCCAGCAGACCTACCAGGGTTGCAACTAATGAAAAACTGTTTTTT
TRBJ2-7 TRBV18 NA TRBD1 CASSPLTGTGVSSSSYEQYF TGTGCCAGCTCGCCGTTAACCGGGACAGGGGTTTCGTCCTCCTCCTACGAGCAGTACTTC
TRBJ1-2 TRBV5-4 NA TRBD1 CASSARDRVIYTF TGTGCCAGCAGCGCCCGGGACAGGGTTATTTACACCTTC
TRBJ2-2 TRBV5-1 NA TRBD1 CASSLVGTGEFFTGELFF TGCGCCAGCAGCTTGGTTGGGACAGGGGAGTTTTTCACCGGGGAGCTGTTTTTT
TRBJ2-7 TRBV6-5 once NA CASKRTGTLEQYF TGTGCCAGCAAGCGGACTGGCACACTCGAGCAGTACTTC
TRBJ2-3 TRBV4-1 NA NA CASSQEPGVGTDTQYF TGCGCCAGCAGCCAAGAGCCGGGGGTGGGCACAGATACGCAGTATTTT
TRBJ2-2 TRBV2 NA TRBD2 CASSEMKGTSGKYGELFF TGTGCCAGCAGTGAAATGAAGGGGACTAGCGGGAAATACGGGGAGCTGTTTTTT
TRBJ2-7 TRBV28 once NA CASGTVADLYEQYF TGTGCCAGCGGGACCGTAGCGGACCTTTACGAGCAGTACTTC
TRBJ2-1 TRBV5-1 NA TRBD2 CASSLSQTSGSENEQFF TGCGCCAGCAGCTTGTCCCAGACTAGCGGGAGTGAGAATGAGCAGTTCTTC
TRBJ2-7 TRBV29-1 NA TRBD1 CSVGDRAPSYEQYF TGCAGCGTTGGGGACAGGGCCCCTTCCTACGAGCAGTACTTC
TRBJ2-7 TRBV27 NA NA CASSPSSSYEQYF TGTGCCAGCAGTCCGAGCTCCTCCTACGAGCAGTACTTC
TRBJ2-7 TRBV2 NA NA CASRTLARYEQYF TGTGCCAGCAGGACCCTCGCCCGGTACGAGCAGTACTTC
TRBJ2-1 TRBV5-1 NA NA CASSSTGLYNEQFF TGCGCCAGCAGCTCGACAGGCCTCTACAATGAGCAGTTCTTC
TRBJ2-7 TRBV2 NA NA CASHREGLSTYEQYF TGTGCCAGTCACAGGGAAGGGCTCAGTACCTACGAGCAGTACTTC
TRBJ2-1 TRBV10-2 NA NA CATTFGDSYNEQFF TGCGCCACCACCTTTGGGGATTCCTACAATGAGCAGTTCTTC
TRBJ1-1 TRBV6-5 NA NA CASSYSLLNTEAFF TGTGCCAGCAGTTACTCTCTGCTGAACACTGAAGCTTTCTTT
TRBJ2-5 TRBV4-3 NA NA CASSPGAPGRSQETQYF TGCGCCAGCAGCCCCGGGGCGCCGGGAAGATCCCAAGAGACCCAGTACTTC
TRBJ2-2 TRBV5-1 NA TRBD1 CASSLAVVGQGDTGELFF TGCGCCAGCAGCTTGGCTGTGGTGGGACAGGGGGACACCGGGGAGCTGTTTTTT
TRBJ2-2 TRBV6-1 NA NA CASSEQGGYTGELFF TGTGCCAGCAGTGAACAGGGCGGTTACACCGGGGAGCTGTTTTTT
TRBJ2-3 TRBV5-6 NA TRBD2 CASSQTSGYSTDTQYF TGTGCCAGCAGTCAAACTAGCGGCTACAGCACAGATACGCAGTATTTT
TRBJ2-2 TRBV10-1 NA NA CASGRFGELFF TGCGCCAGTGGAAGGTTCGGGGAGCTGTTTTTT
TRBJ2-5 TRBV7-6 NA TRBD1 CASSLGTGGGETQYF TGTGCCAGCAGCTTAGGGACAGGGGGAGGAGAGACCCAGTACTTC
TRBJ1-1 TRBV5-5 NA NA CASSLVGIHTEAFF TGTGCCAGCAGCTTGGTCGGCATACACACTGAAGCTTTCTTT
TRBJ1-1 TRBV2 NA NA CASKTAVTNTEAFF TGTGCCAGCAAGACGGCGGTTACGAACACTGAAGCTTTCTTT
TRBJ1-2 TRBV5-1 NA TRBD1 CASSLQGQGVIGYTF TGCGCCAGCAGCTTACAAGGACAGGGGGTGATTGGCTACACCTTC
TRBJ2-3 TRBV4-1 NA TRBD1 CASSQDNRGLGDTQYF TGCGCCAGCAGCCAAGATAACAGGGGGCTGGGGGATACGCAGTATTTT
TRBJ2-2 TRBV28 NA NA CASSGLNTGELFF TGTGCCAGCAGCGGACTGAACACCGGGGAGCTGTTTTTT
TRBJ2-7 TRBV5-1 NA NA CASSLGGTYEQYF TGCGCCAGCAGCTTGGGAGGGACTTACGAGCAGTACTTC
TRBJ2-5 TRBV5-6 NA NA CASSLGLTMVETQYF TGTGCCAGCAGCTTGGGACTCACGATGGTAGAGACCCAGTACTTC
TRBJ1-2 TRBV18 NA TRBD1 CASSLRTGGDYGYTF TGTGCCAGCTCCCTCAGGACAGGGGGAGACTATGGCTACACCTTC
TRBJ2-1 TRBV5-1 once NA CASSLSGQISYNEQFF TGCGCCAGCAGCTTGTCGGGACAAATTTCCTACAATGAGCAGTTCTTC
TRBJ1-1 TRBV7-8 once NA CASSARVGPRGTEAFF TGTGCCAGCAGCGCTCGTGTTGGCCCGCGGGGTACTGAAGCTTTCTTT
TRBJ2-3 TRBV27 NA NA CASGKGGTDTQYF TGTGCCAGCGGTAAGGGGGGCACAGATACGCAGTATTTT
TRBJ1-2 TRBV29-1 once NA CSVEQPDRGAGGYTF TGCAGCGTTGAACAACCCGACCGGGGGGCTGGTGGCTACACCTTC
TRBJ1-2 TRBV5-1 NA NA CASSLESGEGYTF TGCGCCAGCAGCTTGGAGTCCGGGGAAGGCTACACCTTC
TRBJ1-3 TRBV27 NA NA CASSLLRPGLSGNTIYF TGTGCCAGCAGTTTATTGCGCCCAGGGCTATCTGGAAACACCATATATTTT
TRBJ2-1 TRBV29-1 NA NA CSVELEPGEQFF TGCAGCGTCGAGCTTGAGCCCGGGGAGCAGTTCTTC
TRBJ2-4 TRBV5-1 NA NA CASSLSDSDKNIQYF TGCGCCAGCAGCTTGTCTGACAGTGACAAAAACATTCAGTACTTC
TRBJ1-5 TRBV28 NA NA CASSAGDQPQHF TGTGCCAGCAGTGCCGGAGACCAGCCCCAGCATTTT
TRBJ1-1 TRBV19 NA NA CASSRNTEAFF TGTGCCAGTAGTCGGAACACTGAAGCTTTCTTT
TRBJ1-2 TRBV28 NA NA CASSLEQAGYTF TGTGCCAGCAGTTTAGAACAGGCTGGCTACACCTTC
TRBJ2-3 TRBV29-1 NA TRBD1 CSERTGGPDTQYF TGCAGCGAAAGGACAGGGGGACCAGATACGCAGTATTTT
TRBJ1-1 TRBV10-1 NA NA CASRRKVNTEAFF TGCGCCAGCAGAAGGAAAGTGAACACTGAAGCTTTCTTT
TRBJ2-1 TRBV7-3 once NA CASSLLRGNEQFF TGTGCCAGCAGCTTACTACGGGGGAATGAGCAGTTCTTC
TRBJ2-7 TRBV30 NA TRBD2 CAWSVRSSGRTEQYF TGTGCCTGGAGTGTTCGATCTAGCGGGAGAACCGAGCAGTACTTC
TRBJ2-3 TRBV4-3 NA NA CASSQERRSRTDTQYF TGCGCCAGCAGCCAAGAGCGCCGGTCCCGCACAGATACGCAGTATTTT
TRBJ1-5 TRBV10-3 NA NA CAISESNAQPQHF TGTGCCATCAGTGAGTCGAATGCCCAGCCCCAGCATTTT